This T cell receptor beta chain stems from a study of breast tumors, draining lymph nodes, adjacent tissues (dated by TCRdb to 2016 to 2018). Turning to the overall study: Breast cancer patients provided tumor, adjacent nontumor tissue and axillary lymph nodes, and the study compared the TCR beta repertoires across these three sources. In human breast cancer, the study set out to evaluate how tumor, surrounding tissue and draining lymph node repertoires relate to one another and whether T cells may move between these sites.

The paper as a whole reports these results and caveats: Rather than being directly demonstrated, the conclusion that tumor T cells originate in lymph nodes was presented as consistent with a hypothesis. Tumor T-cell repertoires showed less diversity than lymph node repertoires and more diversity than nontumor tissue repertoires, and tumor T-cell repertoires showed preferential V and J gene usage. Tumor and nontumor tissue repertoires were significantly more similar in luminal-like than in basal-like breast cancer. The data were considered consistent with most tumor T cells being derived from the lymph node and subsequently expanding within tumor tissue.

This clonotype was seen many times. Its antigen specificity is not known. No base-level quality is on record; no much larger clone is a single base apart. The instrument was an Illumina HiSeq 2000. TCR beta chain libraries were generated through multiplex PCR amplification. The amplified TCR beta chain products were analyzed by high-throughput sequencing. Through fastp at Q25 and MiXCR, TCRdb rebuilt clones from the public reads, retaining in-frame beta chains. Rows merge per CDR3 protein into single entries with the most common DNA and genes. The sample table shows some 170,000 distinct CDR3 sequences, and 33% are seen once. The ten top clones hold 3% to 4% of the sample. The lymph node samples were taken from the axillary draining lymph nodes of breast cancer patients. According to the germline V gene, CDR1 reads MNHEY and CDR2 reads SVGAGI. Trimming takes 0 bases from V and 5 bases from J, and the germline ends sit 11 bases apart. Measured from the cysteine to the phenylalanine, the CDR3 is 16 residues long. Only the CDR3 part of the read is kept: 48 bases, read in frame from the first base.

Sequencing was performed on axillary lymph node tissue. The sequence is built from TRBV6-5 and TRBJ1-6, with the D segment identity uncertain. The clonotype originates from a female donor with breast cancer. Some clones in this sample may be carry-over from other donors' samples. The CDR3 is CASSYSGQRHNSPLHF. The bases read TGTGCCAGCAGTTACTCAGGGCAGCGACATAATTCACCCCTCCACTTT.